The subject of this entry is one TCR beta chain. The CDR3 is 14 residues long. Germline V gene data show CDR1 as GTSNPN and CDR2 as SVGIG (reference sequence). Between the trimmed V and J ends, which lost 0 bases and 6 bases, there was a span of 15 bases. This record comes from a study of blood T cell repertoires in COVID-19. As for the study in general: T cells, B-cell-depleted T cells, or PBMCs supplied cDNA or gDNA.

Original data processing: Reference gene primer amplification gave estimated nucleated cell counts. Clones were read by immunoSEQ multiplex PCR, and TCRdb kept only the in-frame ones, dropping some. V and J calls and clone size are those listed in that table; D and trimming were worked out from the DNA. The profile shows about 300,000 clones, approximately 86% of them singletons. The sequenced sample was peripheral blood. The TCR sequence derives from a man aged 65-85 years with acute or convalescent COVID-19. V usage is TRBV30 and J usage is TRBJ2-7; D remains unclear. The chain's CDR3 is CAWSVSGKSPEQYF. The DNA for the CDR3 is TGTGCCTGGAGTGTCTCAGGAAAGTCGCCCGAGCAGTACTTC.